The clone carrying this T cell receptor beta chain was found once. The target antigen is unknown. Libraries were prepared by immunoSEQ multiplex PCR; TCRdb keeps only in-frame clonotypes and omits some of them. The repertoire holds roughly 70,000 clones, with 76% as singletons. With the ViraFEST assay, the study expanded antigen-specific CD4+ T cells using viral peptide pools, then sequenced them. The authors isolated CD4+ T cells after around 11 days of culture. Two doses of either BNT162b2 or mRNA-1273 were given to each participant. Vaccinated recipients, who were negative for nucleocapsid antibodies, had no history of SARS-CoV-2 infection. V lost 4 bases and J 6 bases, leaving 9 bases between the germline ends. The CDR3 length is 12 residues. Germline loops: CDR1 LGHDT, CDR2 YNNKEL (reference sequence). The entry originates in a study of vaccination effects on CD4 cells after COVID-19. Study-level results: Healthy vaccinees' vaccine-induced clones included only 1 of 255 that recognized common cold coronaviruses.

The rearrangement links TRBV3-1 (or the pseudogene TRBV3-2) to TRBJ2-5; D unclear. Material: CD4+ T cells from PBMCs cultured with HCoV-OC43 spike peptides, obtained after COVID-19 vaccination. Indicated subset: HCoV-OC43 spike overlapping peptide pool stimulation. The receptor was isolated from a human donor who received a COVID-19 vaccine. Here the CDR3 reads CASSLGEKTQYF. CDR3 nucleotide sequence: TGTGCCAGCAGCCTCGGAGAAAAGACCCAGTACTTC.